These 27 T cell receptor beta chains came from one sample sequenced in a study of blood T cell repertoires in COVID-19. The method was immunoSEQ multiplex PCR; TCRdb's version includes in-frame clones alone and lacks a portion of them. The sample holds about 53,000 clones; more than 70% are singletons and the top ten take roughly 10%. The material sequenced was peripheral blood. The receptors derive from a man in his sixties or seventies with active COVID-19.

This chain uses TRBV19 with TRBJ1-2; no clear D. Looked up from germline, CDR1 is LNHDA and CDR2 is SQIVND (reference sequence). Trimming took 5 bases from V and 4 from J, leaving 8 bases between them. The CDR3 is 12 residues long. This CDR3 is CASSRRRYGYTF. The CDR3 nucleotides read TGTGCCAGTAGTCGCAGGCGCTATGGCTACACCTTC.

The V call is TRBV25-1, the J call TRBJ1-3; a weak D match, TRBD1 (6 bases). The CDR3 covers 14 residues. Germline V gene data show CDR1 as MGHDK and CDR2 as SYGVNS. V lost 5 bases and J lost 4, with 12 bases in between. The CDR3 DNA reads TGTGCCAGCAGTAAGGGGGTGTCGGGAAACACCATATATTTT. As protein: CASSKGVSGNTIYF.

CDR3 protein: CASSTPGTGTDSTYGYTF. CDR3 bases: TGTGCCAGTAGTACCCCCGGGACAGGAACCGACTCCACCTATGGCTACACCTTC. V usage is TRBV19 and J usage is TRBJ1-2; the match to TRBD1 covers 8 bases. This CDR3 region has 18 residues. Looked up from germline, CDR1 is LNHDA and CDR2 is SQIVND (reference sequence). The ends lost 4 bases at V and 4 bases at J; junction bases unmatched: 17.

The genes are TRBV5-1 and TRBJ1-4; 8 bases align to TRBD1. CDR3 length: 16 residues. CDR1 is SGHRS and CDR2 is YFSETQ in the germline V gene. Losses at the gene ends were 3 bases for V and 7 bases for J; bases not matched to a gene: 11. The CDR3 sequence: CASSSRVAGGVEKLFF. CDR3 in DNA: TGCGCCAGCAGCTCCAGGGTGGCAGGGGGCGTTGAAAAACTGTTTTTT.

The chain employs TRBV6-5 and TRBJ2-7; 10 bases line up with TRBD1. There are 15 residues in the CDR3. CDR1 and CDR2 from the germline V gene are MNHEY and SVGAGI. V lost 2 bases to trimming and J lost 3 bases; unmatched junction nucleotides: 4. For the CDR3, the DNA is TGTGCCAGCAGTTACCAGTGGACAGGGGGCTACGAGCAGTACTTC. Amino acid sequence: CASSYQWTGGYEQYF.

V usage is TRBV13 and J usage is TRBJ2-7; maybe TRBD2 (6 bases). CDR3 size: 15 residues. Germline V CDR1 and CDR2: PRHDT, FYEKMQ (reference sequence). V was cut by 5 bases and J by 6 bases, with 20 bases left in between. CDR3 in DNA: TGTGCCAGCAGCAACTCCGACGGGGAGGAGGGCGAGCAGTACTTC. This encodes CASSNSDGEEGEQYF.

The chain recombines TRBV18 with TRBJ1-1; D is undetermined. Deletions cut 1 base from V and 0 bases from J, with 6 bases between. CDR3 length equals 14 residues. In germline, CDR1 is KGHSH, CDR2 LQKENI. CDR3 amino acids: CASSPLLMNTEAFF. DNA for the CDR3: TGTGCCAGCTCACCACTACTCATGAACACTGAAGCTTTCTTT.

V usage is TRBV11-2 and J usage is TRBJ1-1; possible D gene TRBD1, 6 bases. The CDR3 contains 12 residues. V lost 5 bases and J 6 bases, leaving 10 bases between the germline ends. CDR1 and CDR2 from the germline V gene are SGHAT and FQNNGV. The CDR3 protein is CASSPNRAEAFF. Written as DNA, the CDR3 is TGTGCCAGCAGCCCCAACAGGGCTGAAGCTTTCTTT.

This clone occurred a few times. The chain uses TRBV2 and TRBJ1-5, with 9 nucleotides matching TRBD1. This CDR3 spans 15 amino acids. Germline V CDR1 and CDR2: SNHLY, FYNNEI. The ends lost 6 bases at V and 2 bases at J; junction bases unmatched: 5. CDR3 in DNA: TGTGCCAGCAGACCGAGGACAGGGGGCAATCAGCCCCAGCATTTT. This encodes CASRPRTGGNQPQHF. The whole variable domain, remainder taken from reference TRBV2 and TRBJ1-5, is EPEVTQTPSHQVTQMGQEVILRCVPISNHLYFYWYRQILGQKVEFLVSFYNNEISEKSEIFDDQFSVERPDGSNFTLKIRSTKLEDSAMYFCASRPRTGGNQPQHFGDGTRLSIL.

The chain has TRBV15 and TRBJ2-4; a possible D gene is TRBD1 (6 bases). Germline V gene lookup returns CDR1 LNHNV and CDR2 YYDKDF (reference sequence). The CDR3 covers 16 residues. Trimming took off 4 bases at V and 2 bases at J, with 15 bases between the two ends. The DNA for the CDR3 is TGTGCCACCAGCACAGCCCCTCAGGGGACCAAAAACATTCAGTACTTC. Amino acid sequence: CATSTAPQGTKNIQYF.

The rearrangement links TRBV13 to TRBJ1-3, with D tentatively TRBD1 (6 bases). CDR3 length equals 16 residues. Germline CDR1 PRHDT, CDR2 FYEKMQ (reference sequence). Between the trimmed V and J ends, which lost 3 bases and 4 bases, there was a span of 16 bases. DNA of the CDR3: TGTGCCAGCAGCTTCGGACAGAGGCTAGGGGGAAACACCATATATTTT. Its translation: CASSFGQRLGGNTIYF.

This clone appeared a few times. The chain has TRBV7-9 and TRBJ1-1; D is possibly TRBD1 (5 bases). Germline CDR1 is SEHNR and CDR2 is FQNEAQ (reference sequence). This CDR3 region has 14 residues. V lost 1 base, J lost 5 bases, and 11 bases lay in between. In DNA, the CDR3 is TGTGCCAGCAGCTTAGGCAGGGTGGCTACTGAAGCTTTCTTT. Translation: CASSLGRVATEAFF.

The chain combines TRBV6-5 with TRBJ1-1; TRBD1 agrees at 9 bases. Germline V CDR1 and CDR2: MNHEY, SVGAGI. J lost 4 bases, V lost 0 bases, and 3 bases had no gene match. This CDR3 comprises 15 residues. The CDR3 coding sequence is TGTGCCAGCAGTTACTCGCAGACAGGGGGCACTGAAGCTTTCTTT. Protein sequence: CASSYSQTGGTEAFF.

The gene calls are TRBV5-1 and TRBJ2-6; perhaps TRBD2 as D (5 bases). V was clipped by 1 base and J by 0 bases, with 8 bases between them. The length of the CDR3 is 16 residues. CDR1 is SGHRS and CDR2 is YFSETQ in the germline V gene. In DNA form, the CDR3 reads TGCGCCAGCAGCTTGCTTGGAGGCTCTGGGGCCAACGTCCTGACTTTC. Its protein is CASSLLGGSGANVLTF.

The chain employs TRBV11-2 and TRBJ1-5, with 7 bases aligning to TRBD1. CDR3 length: 15 residues. Trimming removed 4 bases from V and 2 bases from J; junction bases left unmatched: 5. Germline CDR1 and CDR2: SGHAT and FQNNGV. DNA of the CDR3: TGTGCCAGCAGCTCAGCCGGGACAGGCAATCAGCCCCAGCATTTT. Its translation: CASSSAGTGNQPQHF.

V is TRBV9 and J is TRBJ1-5; a possible D gene is TRBD1 (5 bases). The CDR3 sequence is 15 residues long. V lost 0 bases to trimming and J lost 2 bases, with 9 bases between them. Germline assignment: CDR1 SGDLS and CDR2 YYNGEE. The CDR3, as DNA: TGTGCCAGCAGCGTAGGAAGACAGCGCAATCAGCCCCAGCATTTT. Protein product: CASSVGRQRNQPQHF.

The chain combines TRBV5-1 with TRBJ2-2; D perhaps matches TRBD1 (5 bases). V shed 0 bases and J shed 7 bases, with 7 bases lying between them. Germline assignment: CDR1 SGHRS and CDR2 YFSETQ. The length of the CDR3 is 13 residues. CDR3 in DNA: TGCGCCAGCAGCTTGGAAGGGGTCGGGGAGCTGTTTTTT. Translated: CASSLEGVGELFF. The full variable domain, with the rest looked up from reference TRBV5-1 and TRBJ2-2, is KAGVTQTPRYLIKTRGQQVTLSCSPISGHRSVSWYQQTPGQGLQFLFEYFSETQRNKGNFPGRFSGRQFSNSRSEMNVSTLELGDSALYLCASSLEGVGELFFGEGSRLTVL.

This rearrangement joins TRBV7-8 to TRBJ1-5; TRBD1 might be the D (5 bases). The CDR3 consists of 14 residues. Per the germline V gene, CDR1 is SGHVS and CDR2 is FQNEAQ. V gave up 2 bases and J gave up 5 bases, with 10 bases separating them. The CDR3 DNA reads TGTGCCAGCAGCTTAAGGCGGGGGTATCAGCCCCAGCATTTT. Translating it yields CASSLRRGYQPQHF.

The J gene is TRBJ2-5, the V gene TRBV7-3; 12 bases fit TRBD2. V shed 5 bases, J shed 5 bases, and the junction held 9 bases outside the gene matches. The CDR3 spans 16 residues. Germline V gene data show CDR1 as SGHTA and CDR2 as FQGTGA. The CDR3 loop reads CASSMGLAGLGETQYF. CDR3 in DNA: TGTGCCAGCAGCATGGGACTAGCGGGCTTGGGGGAGACCCAGTACTTC.

The J gene is TRBJ1-1, the V gene TRBV6-5; D gene unclear. CDR3 size: 14 residues. From germline, CDR1 is MNHEY and CDR2 SVGAGI. V lost 6 bases, J lost 3 bases, and 14 bases lay in between. DNA of the CDR3: TGTGCCAGCAGGGCGGGCGGGGAGTACACTGAAGCTTTCTTT. Its translation is CASRAGGEYTEAFF.

The V and J genes are TRBV5-1 and TRBJ2-1; 11 bases fit TRBD2. J was trimmed by 10 bases and V by 4 bases; bases with no gene match: 7. CDR3 length: 14 residues. Germline CDR1 SGHRS, CDR2 YFSETQ. CDR3 coding DNA: TGCGCCAGCAGCAGACTAGCGGGGCAGGGGGAGCAGTTCTTC. Amino acids: CASSRLAGQGEQFF.

This chain connects TRBV28 to TRBJ1-5; TRBD1 aligns across 7 bases. This CDR3 has 15 residues. V dropped 3 bases and J dropped 2; count of bases not matched to a gene: 4. Germline CDR1 reads MDHEN; CDR2 reads SYDVKM. For the CDR3, the DNA is TGTGCCAGCAGTTTGGGACAGAGAGGCAATCAGCCCCAGCATTTT. Its translation is CASSLGQRGNQPQHF.

As to this clone: This same CDR3 is encoded by further DNA sequences in the sample. This chain's CDR3 is CASSLTGYGYTF. In nucleotides, the CDR3 is TGTGCCAGCAGTTTAACAGGCTATGGCTACACCTTC. The rearrangement uses TRBV28 and TRBJ1-2; tentative D call: TRBD1 (5 bases). V lost 2 bases, J lost 4 bases, and 5 bases lay in between. Germline V gene sequence: CDR1 MDHEN, CDR2 SYDVKM. The CDR3 totals 12 residues.

This clone was observed a single time. This chain joins TRBV27 and TRBJ2-7; 7 bases are shared with TRBD2. The CDR3 sequence is 14 residues long. Trimming at V came to 11 bases and at J to 2 bases, leaving 12 bases not matched to a gene. Germline CDR1 reads MNHEY; CDR2 reads SMNVEV (reference sequence). The CDR3 nucleotides read TGTGCCTCTTGGGGACCGGGGGGAGCCTACGAGCAGTACTTC. Protein product: CASWGPGGAYEQYF.

CDR3 in DNA: TGTGCCACCAGTGAATCCGGGGTGTGGGGGCAGTTCTTC. Translation: CATSESGVWGQFF. This chain joins TRBV24-1 and TRBJ2-1; the D gene is possibly TRBD2 (5 bases). CDR1 and CDR2 (germline): KGHDR, SFDVKD. The V gene lost 4 bases and the J gene lost 12 bases, with 15 bases spanning the gap. This CDR3 spans 13 amino acids.

V is TRBV2 and J is TRBJ2-1, with 8 bases that match TRBD2. CDR3 length equals 16 residues. J was trimmed by 2 bases and V by 4 bases; bases with no gene match: 7. The V gene's germline CDR1 is SNHLY and CDR2 FYNNEI. CDR3 loop: CASSGRRGVAYNEQFF. For the CDR3, the DNA is TGTGCCAGCAGTGGCCGGCGGGGGGTAGCCTACAATGAGCAGTTCTTC. The variable domain in full, completed from reference TRBV2 and TRBJ2-1, reads EPEVTQTPSHQVTQMGQEVILRCVPISNHLYFYWYRQILGQKVEFLVSFYNNEISEKSEIFDDQFSVERPDGSNFTLKIRSTKLEDSAMYFCASSGRRGVAYNEQFFGPGTRLTVL.

The table lists this clone with a few counts. The chain has TRBV7-8 and TRBJ2-1; D possibly corresponds to TRBD1 (5 bases). V was clipped by 5 bases and J by 4 bases, with 15 bases between them. The CDR3 length is 15 residues. Germline V lookup: CDR1 SGHVS, CDR2 FQNEAQ. In DNA, the CDR3 is TGTGCCAGCAGCCCGGACAACGCATTTTACAATGAGCAGTTCTTC. It specifies CASSPDNAFYNEQFF.